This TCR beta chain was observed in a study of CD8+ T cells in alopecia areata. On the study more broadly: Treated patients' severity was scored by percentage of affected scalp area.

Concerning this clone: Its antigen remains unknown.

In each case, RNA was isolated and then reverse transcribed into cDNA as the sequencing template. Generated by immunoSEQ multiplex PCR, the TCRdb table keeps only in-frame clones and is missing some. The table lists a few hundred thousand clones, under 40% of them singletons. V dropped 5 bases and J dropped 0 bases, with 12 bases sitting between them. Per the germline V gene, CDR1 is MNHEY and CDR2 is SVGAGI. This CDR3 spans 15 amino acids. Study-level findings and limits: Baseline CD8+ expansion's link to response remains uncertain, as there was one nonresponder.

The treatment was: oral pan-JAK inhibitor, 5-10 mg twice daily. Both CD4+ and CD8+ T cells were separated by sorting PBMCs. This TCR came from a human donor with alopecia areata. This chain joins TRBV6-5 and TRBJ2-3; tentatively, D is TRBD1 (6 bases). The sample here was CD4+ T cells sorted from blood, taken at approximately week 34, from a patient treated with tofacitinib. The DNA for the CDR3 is TGTGCCAGCAGTACACCAGGGGTTAGCACAGATACGCAGTATTTT. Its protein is CASSTPGVSTDTQYF.